This T cell receptor (beta chain) stems from a study of human T cells and chemical hapten exposure. The time point is: patch test 1, 2 weeks after DPC sensitization. Treatment denoted: therapeutic diphenylcyclopropenone sensitization with weekly scalp DPC. TCRdb reanalysed the RACE reads using MiXCR and keeps one entry per CDR3 protein. The sample carries a few hundred thousand distinct CDR3 sequences, roughly 4.8% recorded once. Per the germline V gene, CDR1 is KGHSH and CDR2 is LQKENI. The germline V and J ends were trimmed by 8 bases and 3 bases, with 17 bases remaining between them. The CDR3 runs 14 residues.

The V and J genes are TRBV18 and TRBJ2-7, with a possible D match to TRBD1 (6 bases). The starting material was whole blood, obtained in connection with sensitization to the hapten diphenylcyclopropenone (DPC). The receptor's source is a woman in her fifties or sixties with alopecia areata. Some clones in this sample may be carry-over from other donors' samples. CDR3 region: CASRPDRFVYEQYF. The CDR3 DNA sequence: TGTGCCAGCAGACCGGACAGATTCGTCTACGAGCAGTACTTC.